Each of the 15 T cell receptor beta chains below was sequenced from the same sample in a study of T-cell reconstitution after alpha-beta-depleted transplantation in children. TCRbeta library construction was performed incorporating unique molecular identifiers. TCRdb independently ran MiXCR on the PCR reads; one entry per CDR3 protein. This sample has under 300,000 distinct CDR3 sequences, with roughly 11% found just once. Material: peripheral blood, obtained 180 days after TCRalphabeta/CD19-depleted stem cell transplant. The receptors originated from a male patient aged 2 to 10 who had a stem cell transplant for chronic granulomatous disease, so the T cells may come from the graft donor.

This clonotype was seen only a few times. This sequence joins TRBV18 and TRBJ2-1; D not resolved. Germline CDR1 KGHSH, CDR2 LQKENI. CDR3 size: 14 residues. The ends were cut back, 3 bases at V and 2 bases at J, with 8 bases in the middle. This chain's CDR3 is CASSPDIAYNEQFF. The CDR3 nucleotides read TGTGCCAGCTCACCCGACATTGCCTACAATGAGCAGTTCTTC.

This clonotype was counted ten times or more. The V call is TRBV4-1, the J call TRBJ2-7; the D is unclear. The V and J ends lost 1 base and 0 bases respectively, with 7 bases between them. This CDR3 contains 14 residues. From germline, CDR1 is MGHRA and CDR2 YSYEKL. The CDR3, as DNA: TGCGCCAGCAGCCAAGCAGCAGACTCCTACGAGCAGTACTTC. Protein product: CASSQAADSYEQYF.

Many counts were recorded for this clonotype. This chain connects TRBV18 to TRBJ1-1; the D is unclear. The CDR3 length is 13 residues. Trimming shortened V by 7 bases and J by 1 base, and 10 bases separated the two germline ends. Germline CDR1 KGHSH, CDR2 LQKENI. The CDR3 coding sequence is TGTGCCAGCTTTGTTCCAGGGAACACTGAAGCTTTCTTT. It is translated as CASFVPGNTEAFF.

This clonotype has ten or more counts. This chain uses TRBV5-1 with TRBJ1-1, with a weak D call TRBD1 (5 bases). This CDR3 spans 14 amino acids. The germline CDR1 and CDR2 sequences are SGHRS and YFSETQ. V lost 5 bases, J lost 3 bases, and 14 bases lay in between. CDR3 protein: CASRGAGFDTEAFF. The CDR3 nucleotides are TGCGCCAGCAGGGGAGCAGGGTTCGACACTGAAGCTTTCTTT.

The sample holds many counts of this clonotype. This chain links TRBV7-9 with TRBJ2-5, with 9 bases fitting TRBD1. The CDR3 is 17 amino acids. The V segment lost 4 bases and the J segment 8 bases; nucleotides outside the gene matches: 17. CDR1 is SEHNR, CDR2 FQNEAQ, per germline (reference sequence). CDR3 loop: CASSSHAGQGRGITQYF. In DNA form, the CDR3 reads TGTGCCAGCAGCTCTCACGCTGGACAGGGGAGGGGTATCACCCAGTACTTC.

Many counts were recorded for this clonotype. The rearrangement joins TRBV5-1 to TRBJ1-4; 9 nucleotides line up with TRBD1. The germline gives CDR1 SGHRS, CDR2 YFSETQ. The length of the CDR3 is 16 residues. V shed 0 bases and J 5 bases; nucleotides not matched to a gene: 5. The CDR3 coding sequence is TGCGCCAGCAGCTTGGGTTCGGGACAGGGAAATGAAAAACTGTTTTTT. Amino acid sequence: CASSLGSGQGNEKLFF. The whole variable domain, filled in from reference TRBV5-1 and TRBJ1-4, reads KAGVTQTPRYLIKTRGQQVTLSCSPISGHRSVSWYQQTPGQGLQFLFEYFSETQRNKGNFPGRFSGRQFSNSRSEMNVSTLELGDSALYLCASSLGSGQGNEKLFFGSGTQLSVL.

The sample holds many counts of this clonotype. The gene calls are TRBV20-1 and TRBJ1-4; D ambiguous. The CDR3 is 13 amino acids. With 6 bases removed from V and 7 bases from J, the gap between germline ends came to 15 bases. CDR1 and CDR2 (germline): DFQATT, SNEGSKA (reference sequence). CDR3 nucleotides: TGCAGTGCAGGACGGGGAGAGGGTGAAAAACTGTTTTTT. It translates to CSAGRGEGEKLFF.

This clonotype occurred many times. The V call is TRBV20-1, the J call TRBJ1-2, with 7 bases that match TRBD1. V shed 6 bases, J shed 3 bases, and the junction held 4 bases outside the gene matches. This CDR3 comprises 12 residues. CDR1 is DFQATT, CDR2 SNEGSKA, per germline (reference sequence). CDR3: CSATGTDYGYTF. CDR3 in DNA: TGCAGTGCAACCGGGACAGACTATGGCTACACCTTC.

This clonotype was counted ten times or more. The J gene is TRBJ1-5, the V gene TRBV6-1, with D perhaps matching TRBD1 (5 bases). CDR3 length: 15 amino acids. V lost 2 bases, J lost 1 base, and 9 bases lay in between. The germline CDR1 and CDR2 sequences are MNHNS and SASEGT. CDR3 DNA sequence: TGTGCCAGCAGTGAAAGTTGGGGGAGCAATCAGCCCCAGCATTTT. It encodes CASSESWGSNQPQHF.

This clonotype has ten or more counts. The rearrangement joins TRBV18 to TRBJ2-1, with TRBD2 identical over 9 bases. Germline V gene sequence: CDR1 KGHSH, CDR2 LQKENI. The CDR3 spans 15 residues. V lost 2 bases and J lost 9; bases outside the gene matches: 8. CDR3 sequence: CASSPNRASGVEQFF. The CDR3 DNA is TGTGCCAGCTCACCAAACCGGGCTAGCGGGGTTGAGCAGTTCTTC. The whole variable domain, remainder taken from reference TRBV18 and TRBJ2-1, is NAGVMQNPRHLVRRRGQEARLRCSPMKGHSHVYWYRQLPEEGLKFMVYLQKENIIDESGMPKERFSAEFPKEGPSILRIQQVVRGDSAAYFCASSPNRASGVEQFFGPGTRLTVL.

This clonotype was recorded many times. The V gene is TRBV20-1, the J gene TRBJ2-1, with D possibly TRBD1 on 6 matching bases. Germline CDR1 is DFQATT and CDR2 is SNEGSKA (reference sequence). This CDR3 has 17 amino acids. The V end was cut by 2 bases, the J end by 0 bases, with 17 bases between. CDR3 protein: CSARIRGIMSSYNEQFF. The CDR3 region has the DNA TGCAGTGCTAGAATCAGGGGTATAATGAGCTCCTACAATGAGCAGTTCTTC.

In this sample, this clonotype turned up many times. The gene calls are TRBV28 and TRBJ1-5; 7 bases match TRBD1. V gave up 6 bases and J gave up 4 bases; unmatched junction bases: 3. CDR3 size: 13 residues. Germline values: CDR1 MDHEN, CDR2 SYDVKM. This chain's CDR3 is CASRPDRNQPQHF. The CDR3 nucleotides are TGTGCCAGCAGACCGGACAGGAATCAGCCCCAGCATTTT.

As to this clonotype: A much larger clone differs by one base, so this may be a read error. The chain is built from TRBV5-1 and TRBJ2-5; 8 bases are shared with TRBD1. The CDR3 totals 16 residues. In germline, CDR1 is SGHRS, CDR2 YFSETQ. With V trimmed by 4 bases and J by 5 bases, 13 bases remained unmatched. Here the CDR3 reads CASSDRDRRPHETQYF. CDR3 DNA sequence: TGCGCCAGCAGCGACCGGGACAGGAGACCCCATGAGACCCAGTACTTC.

This clonotype appeared many times. This rearrangement joins TRBV28 to TRBJ2-1; 9 bases fit TRBD1. Germline V lookup: CDR1 MDHEN, CDR2 SYDVKM. The V segment lost 1 base and the J segment 6 bases; nucleotides outside the gene matches: 7. The CDR3 contains 16 residues. CDR3 residues: CASSLFRDRVTNEQFF. In DNA form, the CDR3 reads TGTGCCAGCAGTTTATTTCGGGACAGGGTAACCAATGAGCAGTTCTTC.

This clonotype was counted ten times or more. The rearrangement joins TRBV14 to TRBJ2-1; D gene uncertain. Germline lookup yields CDR1 SGHDN and CDR2 FVKESK. The CDR3 spans 13 residues. The V gene lost 1 base and the J gene lost 10 bases, with 11 bases spanning the gap. CDR3: CASSQVPRDEQFF. The CDR3, as DNA: TGTGCCAGCAGCCAAGTTCCGAGAGACGAGCAGTTCTTC.